The present entry profiles one TCR beta chain with its context. Its antigen remains unknown. This sample is part of a study of shared clonotypes between healthy human individuals. The wider study: The plates for each donor numbered three CD4 naive, three CD4 memory, two CD8 naive and one CD8 memory. The study, taken as a whole, reports: Sequencing depth was predicted to influence how clonotypes are shared among donors.

Terminally differentiated effector memory CD45RA+ cells were excluded by CCR7 positive selection of CD45RO-negative cells. The assay was immunoSEQ multiplex PCR, and TCRdb's table has in-frame clones only and misses some. The sample holds nearly 2 million clones, roughly 95% seen once. This TCR came from a man younger than 35 in good health. The source material was naive CD8+ T cells sorted from blood.

Here the CDR3 DNA reads TGCGCCAGCAGCCAAGTTCAGGGGGCTTACGATGGCTACACCTTC. Protein product: CASSQVQGAYDGYTF. This sequence joins TRBV4-1 and TRBJ1-2; 8 nucleotides line up with TRBD1. From germline, CDR1 is MGHRA and CDR2 YSYEKL. V gave up 1 base and J gave up 6 bases; unmatched junction bases: 7. The CDR3 is 15 residues long.